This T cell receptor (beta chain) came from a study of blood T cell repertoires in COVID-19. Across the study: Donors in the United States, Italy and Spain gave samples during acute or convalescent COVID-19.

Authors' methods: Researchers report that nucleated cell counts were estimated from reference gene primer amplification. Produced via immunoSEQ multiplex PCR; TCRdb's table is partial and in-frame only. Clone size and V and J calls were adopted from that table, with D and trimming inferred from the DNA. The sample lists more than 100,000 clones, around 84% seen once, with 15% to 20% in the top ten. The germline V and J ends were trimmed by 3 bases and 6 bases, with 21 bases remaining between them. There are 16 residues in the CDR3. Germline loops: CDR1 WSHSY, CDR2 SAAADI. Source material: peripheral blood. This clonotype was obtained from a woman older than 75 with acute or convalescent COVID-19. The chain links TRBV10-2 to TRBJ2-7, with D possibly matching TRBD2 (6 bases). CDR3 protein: CASSETGGVGGPEQYF. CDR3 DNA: TGCGCCAGCAGTGAAACCGGAGGAGTGGGAGGCCCCGAGCAGTACTTC.